The entry that follows covers one T cell receptor (beta chain) sequence. Its matching antigen is unknown. The data derive from a study of beta chain features in type 1 diabetes. General observations from the study: Sequencing used cDNA, and cells with high TCR expression could therefore be over-represented.

Sequencing targeted expressed TCRB transcripts, as all isolated RNA had been reverse transcribed. Clones were sequenced by immunoSEQ multiplex PCR, and TCRdb holds only the in-frame ones, with some missing. The table has roughly 350,000 clones, approximately 10% seen once. V was shortened by 7 bases and J by 3 bases, with 9 bases between the two germline ends. In germline, CDR1 is SQVTM, CDR2 ANQGSEA. The CDR3 is made up of 11 amino acids. The clonotype was recovered from a woman aged 30 to 39 in good health. Material for sequencing was naive CD4+ T cells from blood. The J gene is TRBJ1-1, the V gene TRBV29-1; D uncertain. The DNA for the CDR3 is TGCAGCGGTGGCGGGGACACTGAAGCTTTCTTT. Residues: CSGGGDTEAFF.